The source of this T cell receptor beta chain is a study of graft-versus-host responses after intestinal transplantation. Study-level points and caveats: Early post-transplant declines in HvG were associated with peak levels of circulating GvH clones.

Libraries were prepared by immunoSEQ multiplex PCR; TCRdb keeps only in-frame clonotypes and omits some of them. Of tens of thousands of clones in the sample, roughly 90% were seen once. As regards this clone: Antigen unknown.

Trimming took 0 bases from V and 5 from J; bases not matched to a gene: 6. Per germline, CDR1 SGDLS and CDR2 YYNGEE. The CDR3 is 15 residues long. The chain links TRBV9 to TRBJ1-2; 8 bases are shared with TRBD1. The TCR originated in a human donor who received an intestinal transplant. The sequencing used unstimulated CD8+ T cells sorted from spleen or lymph node cells, collected before intestinal transplant. The CDR3 nucleotides read TGTGCCAGCAGCGTAGATGGGACAGGCCTTTATGGCTACACCTTC. Translation gives CASSVDGTGLYGYTF.